The present TCR beta chain was sequenced within a study of monozygotic twins with cystic fibrosis. Study results and limitations: In 13 of 16 pairs, V gene usage was closest to the co-twin's. Low clonality (median around 0.0095) suggested a mostly naive repertoire. Monozygotic CF twins shared more identical nucleotide clonotypes than unrelated patients.

The V and J ends lost 1 base and 5 bases, in that order; junction bases with no gene match: 5. The CDR3 consists of 14 residues. Germline V gene sequence: CDR1 MGHRA, CDR2 YSYEKL. Libraries were prepared by immunoSEQ multiplex PCR; TCRdb keeps only in-frame clonotypes and omits some of them. The sample contains 20,000 or so clones, approximately 87% of which appear only once. Regarding this clone: Its specificity is unknown.

The specimen sequenced was blood. The TCR was taken from a young woman with cystic fibrosis. The chain joins TRBV4-1 to TRBJ2-7; TRBD1 agrees at 7 bases. CDR3 amino acids: CASSQGPGTDEQYF. The DNA of the CDR3 is TGCGCCAGCAGCCAAGGCCCCGGGACAGACGAGCAGTACTTC.